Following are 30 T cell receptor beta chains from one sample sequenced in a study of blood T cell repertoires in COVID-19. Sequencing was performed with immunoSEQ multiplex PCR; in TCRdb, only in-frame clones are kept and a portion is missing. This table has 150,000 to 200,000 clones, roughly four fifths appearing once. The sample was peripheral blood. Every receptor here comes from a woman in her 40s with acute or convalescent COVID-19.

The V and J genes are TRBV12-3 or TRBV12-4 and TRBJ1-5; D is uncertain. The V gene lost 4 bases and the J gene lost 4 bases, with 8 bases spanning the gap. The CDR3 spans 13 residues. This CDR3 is CASSSFSNQPQHF. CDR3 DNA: TGTGCCAGCAGTTCTTTCAGTAATCAGCCCCAGCATTTT.

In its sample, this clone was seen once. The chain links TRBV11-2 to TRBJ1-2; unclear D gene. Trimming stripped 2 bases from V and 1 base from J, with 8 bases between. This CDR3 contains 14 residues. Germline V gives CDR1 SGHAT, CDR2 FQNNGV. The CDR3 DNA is TGTGCCAGCAGCTTATCTAGAATTAACTATGGCTACACCTTC. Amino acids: CASSLSRINYGYTF. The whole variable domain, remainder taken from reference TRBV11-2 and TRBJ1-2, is EAGVAQSPRYKIIEKRQSVAFWCNPISGHATLYWYQQILGQGPKLLIQFQNNGVVDDSQLPKDRFSAERLKGVDSTLKIQPAKLEDSAVYLCASSLSRINYGYTFGSGTRLTVV.

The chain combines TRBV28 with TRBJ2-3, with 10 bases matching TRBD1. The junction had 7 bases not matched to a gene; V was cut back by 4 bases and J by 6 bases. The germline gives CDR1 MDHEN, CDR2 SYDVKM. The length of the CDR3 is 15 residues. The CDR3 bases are TGTGCCAGCAGTTCGACTTGGACAGGGGGGGATACGCAGTATTTT. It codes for CASSSTWTGGDTQYF.

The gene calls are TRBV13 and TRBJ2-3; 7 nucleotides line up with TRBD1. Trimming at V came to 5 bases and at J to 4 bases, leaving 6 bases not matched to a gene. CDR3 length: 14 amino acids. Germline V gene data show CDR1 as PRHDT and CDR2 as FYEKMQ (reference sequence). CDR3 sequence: CASSIQTGADTQYF. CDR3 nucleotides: TGTGCCAGCAGCATTCAAACAGGGGCAGATACGCAGTATTTT.

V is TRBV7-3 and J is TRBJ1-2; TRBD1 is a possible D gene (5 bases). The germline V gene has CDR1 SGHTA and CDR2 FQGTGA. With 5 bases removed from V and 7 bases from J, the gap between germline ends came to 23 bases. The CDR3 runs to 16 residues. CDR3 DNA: TGTGCCAGCAGCCCTTCTGGGTCTGGGGCTGCCGGTGGCTACACCTTC. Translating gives CASSPSGSGAAGGYTF.

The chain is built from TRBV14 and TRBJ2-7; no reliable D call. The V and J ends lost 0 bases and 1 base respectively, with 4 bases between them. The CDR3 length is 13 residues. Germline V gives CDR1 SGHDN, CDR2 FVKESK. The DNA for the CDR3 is TGTGCCAGCAGCCAAGACCCATCCTACGAGCAGTACTTC. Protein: CASSQDPSYEQYF.

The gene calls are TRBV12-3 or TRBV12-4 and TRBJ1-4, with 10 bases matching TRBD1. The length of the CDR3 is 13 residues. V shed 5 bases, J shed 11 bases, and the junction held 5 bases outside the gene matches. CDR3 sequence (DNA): TGTGCCAGCAGTGGGACGGACAGGGGGAAACTGTTTTTT. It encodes CASSGTDRGKLFF.

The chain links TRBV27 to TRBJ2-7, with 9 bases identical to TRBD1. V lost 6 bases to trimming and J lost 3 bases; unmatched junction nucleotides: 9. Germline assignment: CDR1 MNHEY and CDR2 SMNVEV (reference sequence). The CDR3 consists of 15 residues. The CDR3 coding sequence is TGTGCCAGCAGCAGAGCGGGACAGGGTAGCTACGAGCAGTACTTC. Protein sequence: CASSRAGQGSYEQYF.

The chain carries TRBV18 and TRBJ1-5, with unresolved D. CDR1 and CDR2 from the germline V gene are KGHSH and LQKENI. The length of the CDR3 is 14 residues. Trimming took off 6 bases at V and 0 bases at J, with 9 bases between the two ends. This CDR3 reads CASSDGYSNQPQHF. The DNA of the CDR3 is TGTGCCAGCTCCGACGGGTATAGCAATCAGCCCCAGCATTTT.

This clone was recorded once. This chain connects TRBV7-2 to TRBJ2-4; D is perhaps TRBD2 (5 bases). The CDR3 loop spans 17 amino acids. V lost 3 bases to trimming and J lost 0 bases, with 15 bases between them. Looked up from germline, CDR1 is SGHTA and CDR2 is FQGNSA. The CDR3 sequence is CASSLDGVYLAKNIQYF. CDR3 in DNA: TGTGCCAGCAGCTTGGACGGGGTCTATCTAGCCAAAAACATTCAGTACTTC.

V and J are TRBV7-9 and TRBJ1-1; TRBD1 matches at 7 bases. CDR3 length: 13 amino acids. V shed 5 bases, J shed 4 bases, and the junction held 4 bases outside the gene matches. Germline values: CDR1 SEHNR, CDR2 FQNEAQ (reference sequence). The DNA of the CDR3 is TGTGCCAGCAGCCCTTCAGGGGGCACTGAAGCTTTCTTT. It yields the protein CASSPSGGTEAFF.

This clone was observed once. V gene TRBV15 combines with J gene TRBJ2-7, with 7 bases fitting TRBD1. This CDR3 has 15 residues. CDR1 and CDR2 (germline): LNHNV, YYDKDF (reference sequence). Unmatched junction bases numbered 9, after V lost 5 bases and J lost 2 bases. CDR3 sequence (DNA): TGTGCCACCAGCGTAGGCCGGACAGGAGCCTACGAGCAGTACTTC. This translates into CATSVGRTGAYEQYF. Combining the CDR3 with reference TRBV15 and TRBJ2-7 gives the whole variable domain DAMVIQNPRYQVTQFGKPVTLSCSQTLNHNVMYWYQQKSSQAPKLLFHYYDKDFNNEADTPDNFQSRRPNTSFCFLDIRSPGLGDTAMYLCATSVGRTGAYEQYFGPGTRLTVT.

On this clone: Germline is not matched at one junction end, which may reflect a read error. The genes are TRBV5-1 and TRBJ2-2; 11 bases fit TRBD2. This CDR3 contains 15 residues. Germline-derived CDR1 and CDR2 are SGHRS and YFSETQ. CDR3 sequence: CATSSAGTSGGELFF. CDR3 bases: TGCGCCACCAGCAGCGCCGGGACTAGCGGCGGGGAGCTGTTTTTT.

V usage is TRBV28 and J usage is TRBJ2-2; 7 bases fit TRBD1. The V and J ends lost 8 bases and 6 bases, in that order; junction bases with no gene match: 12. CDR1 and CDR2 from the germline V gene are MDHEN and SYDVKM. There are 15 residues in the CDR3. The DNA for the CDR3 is TGTGCCAGCGCCTGGTACGAGGGGGCGGCCGGGGAGCTGTTTTTT. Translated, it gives CASAWYEGAAGELFF. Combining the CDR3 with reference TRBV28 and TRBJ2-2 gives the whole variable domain DVKVTQSSRYLVKRTGEKVFLECVQDMDHENMFWYRQDPGLGLRLIYFSYDVKMKEKGDIPEGYSVSREKKERFSLILESASTNQTSMYLCASAWYEGAAGELFFGEGSRLTVL.

CDR3 coding DNA: TGTGCCAGCAGTAAGAACAGCTATAGCAATCAGCCCCAGCATTTT. As protein: CASSKNSYSNQPQHF. V is TRBV28 and J is TRBJ1-5; D not certain. Germline V gene data show CDR1 as MDHEN and CDR2 as SYDVKM. Trimming removed 5 bases at V and 0 bases at J, with 11 bases between. CDR3 length equals 15 residues.

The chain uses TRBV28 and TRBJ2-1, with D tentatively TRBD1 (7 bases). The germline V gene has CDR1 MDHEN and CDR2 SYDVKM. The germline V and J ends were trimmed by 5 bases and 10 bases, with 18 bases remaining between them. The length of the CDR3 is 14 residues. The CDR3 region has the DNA TGTGCCAGCAGTGGCGGGACAGTCCCCCCGGAGCAGTTCTTC. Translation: CASSGGTVPPEQFF.

CDR3 bases: TGTGCCTGGAGGGGCGGGCCCTCCTACAATGAGCAGTTCTTC. It is translated as CAWRGGPSYNEQFF. The chain combines TRBV30 with TRBJ2-1; the D gene is possibly TRBD2 (5 bases). The germline gives CDR1 GTSNPN, CDR2 SVGIG (reference sequence). This CDR3 region has 14 residues. V lost 3 bases and J 0 bases, leaving 9 bases between the germline ends.

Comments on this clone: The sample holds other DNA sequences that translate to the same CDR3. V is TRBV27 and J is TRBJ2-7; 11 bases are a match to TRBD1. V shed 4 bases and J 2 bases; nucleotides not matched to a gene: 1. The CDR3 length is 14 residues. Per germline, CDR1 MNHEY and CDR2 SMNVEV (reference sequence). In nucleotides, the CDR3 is TGTGCCAGCAGTTGGGGACAGGGGGCCTACGAGCAGTACTTC. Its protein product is CASSWGQGAYEQYF.

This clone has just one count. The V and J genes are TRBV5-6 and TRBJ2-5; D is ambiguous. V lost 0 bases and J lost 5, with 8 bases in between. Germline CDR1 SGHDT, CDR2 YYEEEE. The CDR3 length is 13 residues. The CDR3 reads CASSLELLETQYF. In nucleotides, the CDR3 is TGTGCCAGCAGCTTGGAGCTTCTCGAGACCCAGTACTTC.

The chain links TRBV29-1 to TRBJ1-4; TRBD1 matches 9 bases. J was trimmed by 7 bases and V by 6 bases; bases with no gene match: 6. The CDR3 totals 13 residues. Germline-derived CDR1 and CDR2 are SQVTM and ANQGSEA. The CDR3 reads CSVERQGGEKLFF. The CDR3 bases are TGCAGCGTCGAACGACAGGGGGGTGAAAAACTGTTTTTT. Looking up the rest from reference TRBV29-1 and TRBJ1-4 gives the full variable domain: SAVISQKPSRDICQRGTSLTIQCQVDSQVTMMFWYRQQPGQSLTLIATANQGSEATYESGFVIDKFPISRPNLTFSTLTVSNMSPEDSSIYLCSVERQGGEKLFFGSGTQLSVL.

The CDR3 DNA reads TGCAGCGTTGAGCTCCTGAGCAATGAGCAGTTCTTC. It codes for CSVELLSNEQFF. The chain joins TRBV29-1 to TRBJ2-1, with D unresolved. The CDR3 covers 12 residues. The germline CDR1 and CDR2 sequences are SQVTM and ANQGSEA. Between the trimmed V and J ends, which lost 3 bases and 6 bases, there was a span of 9 bases.

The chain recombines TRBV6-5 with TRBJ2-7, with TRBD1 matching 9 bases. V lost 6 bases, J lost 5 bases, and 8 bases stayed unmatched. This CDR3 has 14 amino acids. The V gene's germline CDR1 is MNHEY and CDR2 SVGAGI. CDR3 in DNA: TGTGCCAGCAGCCCCGGACAGGGGAACCACGAGCAGTACTTC. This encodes CASSPGQGNHEQYF.

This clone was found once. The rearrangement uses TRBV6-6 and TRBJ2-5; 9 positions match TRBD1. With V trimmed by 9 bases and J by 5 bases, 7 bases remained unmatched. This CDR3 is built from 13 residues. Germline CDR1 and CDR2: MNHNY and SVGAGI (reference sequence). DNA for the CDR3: TGTGCCAGTACACAGGGGGCCGGGGAGACCCAGTACTTC. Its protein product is CASTQGAGETQYF.

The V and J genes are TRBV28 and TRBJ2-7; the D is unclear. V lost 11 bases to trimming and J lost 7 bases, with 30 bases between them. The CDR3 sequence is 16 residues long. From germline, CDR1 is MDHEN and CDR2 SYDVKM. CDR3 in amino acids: CASRSPSTEHRGEQYF. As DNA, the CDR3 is TGTGCCTCCAGATCCCCATCGACTGAACACCGAGGAGAGCAGTACTTC.

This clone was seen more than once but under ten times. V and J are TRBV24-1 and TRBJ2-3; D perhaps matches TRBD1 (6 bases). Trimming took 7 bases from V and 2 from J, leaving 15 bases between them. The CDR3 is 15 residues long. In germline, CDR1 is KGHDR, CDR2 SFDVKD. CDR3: CATSVSRGNTDTQYF. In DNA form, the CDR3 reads TGTGCCACCAGCGTTAGCAGGGGTAACACAGATACGCAGTATTTT.

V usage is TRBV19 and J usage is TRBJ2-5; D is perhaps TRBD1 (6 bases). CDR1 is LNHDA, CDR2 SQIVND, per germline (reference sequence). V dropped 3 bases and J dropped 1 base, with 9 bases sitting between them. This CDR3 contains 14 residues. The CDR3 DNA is TGTGCCAGTAGTATTGGGGGCCGCCAAGAGACCCAGTACTTC. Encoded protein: CASSIGGRQETQYF.

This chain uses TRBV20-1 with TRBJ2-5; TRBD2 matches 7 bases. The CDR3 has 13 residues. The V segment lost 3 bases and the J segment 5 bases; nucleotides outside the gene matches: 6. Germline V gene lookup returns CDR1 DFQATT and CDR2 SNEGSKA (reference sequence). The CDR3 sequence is CSASGEGSETQYF. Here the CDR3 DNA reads TGCAGTGCTAGTGGGGAGGGTTCGGAGACCCAGTACTTC.

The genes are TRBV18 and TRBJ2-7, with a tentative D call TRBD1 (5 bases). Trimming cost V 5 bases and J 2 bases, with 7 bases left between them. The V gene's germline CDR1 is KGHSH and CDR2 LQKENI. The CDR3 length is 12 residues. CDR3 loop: CASSTDTYEQYF. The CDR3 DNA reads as TGTGCCAGCTCAACGGACACCTACGAGCAGTACTTC.

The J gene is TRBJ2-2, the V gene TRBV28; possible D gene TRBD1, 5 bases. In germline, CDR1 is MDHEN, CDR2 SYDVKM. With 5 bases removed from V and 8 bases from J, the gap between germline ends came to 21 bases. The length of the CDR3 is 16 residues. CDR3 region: CASSPDSPLGLGELFF. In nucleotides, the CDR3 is TGTGCCAGCAGTCCCGACAGCCCCCTGGGTTTAGGGGAGCTGTTTTTT.

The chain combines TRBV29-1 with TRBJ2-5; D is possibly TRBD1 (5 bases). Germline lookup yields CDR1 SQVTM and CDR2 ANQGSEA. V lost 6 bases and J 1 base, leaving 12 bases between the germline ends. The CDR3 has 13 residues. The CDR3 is CSVADSAQETQYF. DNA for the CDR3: TGCAGCGTCGCTGACAGCGCCCAAGAGACCCAGTACTTC.